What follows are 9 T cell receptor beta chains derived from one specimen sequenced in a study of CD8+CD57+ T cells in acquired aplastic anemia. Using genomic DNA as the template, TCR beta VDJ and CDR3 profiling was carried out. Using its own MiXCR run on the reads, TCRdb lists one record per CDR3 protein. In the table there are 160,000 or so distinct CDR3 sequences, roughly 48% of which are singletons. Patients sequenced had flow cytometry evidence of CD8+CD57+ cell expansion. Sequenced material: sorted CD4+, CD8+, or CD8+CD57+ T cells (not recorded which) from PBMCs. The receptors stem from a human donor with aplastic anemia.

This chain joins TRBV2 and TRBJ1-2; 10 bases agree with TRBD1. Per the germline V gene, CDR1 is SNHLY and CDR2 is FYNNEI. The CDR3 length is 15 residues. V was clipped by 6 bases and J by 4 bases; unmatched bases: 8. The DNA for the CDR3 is TGTGCCAGCAGCCTAACGACAGGGGGCGGCTATGGCTACACCTTC. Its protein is CASSLTTGGGYGYTF. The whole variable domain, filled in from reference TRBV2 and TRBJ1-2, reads EPEVTQTPSHQVTQMGQEVILRCVPISNHLYFYWYRQILGQKVEFLVSFYNNEISEKSEIFDDQFSVERPDGSNFTLKIRSTKLEDSAMYFCASSLTTGGGYGYTFGSGTRLTVV.

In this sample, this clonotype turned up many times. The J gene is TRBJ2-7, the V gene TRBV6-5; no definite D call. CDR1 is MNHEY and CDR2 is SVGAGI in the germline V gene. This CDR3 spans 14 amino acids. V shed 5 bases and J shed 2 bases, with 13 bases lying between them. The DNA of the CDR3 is TGTGCCAGCAGTCGCCTGGACGGCACCTACGAGCAGTACTTC. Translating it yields CASSRLDGTYEQYF.

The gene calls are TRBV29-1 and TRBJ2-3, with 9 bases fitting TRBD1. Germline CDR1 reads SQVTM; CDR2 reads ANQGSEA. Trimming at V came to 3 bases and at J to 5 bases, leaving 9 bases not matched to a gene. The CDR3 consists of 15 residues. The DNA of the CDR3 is TGCAGCGTTGATTCTAGGACAGGGGCGGAAGATACGCAGTATTTT. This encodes CSVDSRTGAEDTQYF.

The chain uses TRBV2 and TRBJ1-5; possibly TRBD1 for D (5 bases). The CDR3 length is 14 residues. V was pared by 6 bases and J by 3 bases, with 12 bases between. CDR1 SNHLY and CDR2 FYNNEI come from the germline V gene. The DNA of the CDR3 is TGTGCCAGCAGGGAGACAGTAATCAATCAGCCCCAGCATTTT. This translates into CASRETVINQPQHF.

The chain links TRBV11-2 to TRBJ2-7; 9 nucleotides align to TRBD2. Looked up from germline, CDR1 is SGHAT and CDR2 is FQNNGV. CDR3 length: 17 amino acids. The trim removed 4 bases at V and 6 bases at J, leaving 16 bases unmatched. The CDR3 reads CASSSNALAGVGFEQYF. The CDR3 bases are TGTGCCAGCAGCTCAAACGCGTTAGCGGGAGTTGGGTTCGAGCAGTACTTC.

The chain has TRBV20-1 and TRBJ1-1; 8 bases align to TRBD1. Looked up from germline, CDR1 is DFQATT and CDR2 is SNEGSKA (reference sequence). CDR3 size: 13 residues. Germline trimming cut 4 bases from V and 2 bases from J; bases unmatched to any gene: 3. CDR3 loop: CSATDRANTEAFF. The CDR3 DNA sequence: TGCAGTGCTACGGACAGGGCAAACACTGAAGCTTTCTTT.

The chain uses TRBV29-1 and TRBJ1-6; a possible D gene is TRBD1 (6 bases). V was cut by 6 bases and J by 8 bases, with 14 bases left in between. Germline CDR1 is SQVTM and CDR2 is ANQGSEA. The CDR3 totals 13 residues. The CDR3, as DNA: TGCAGCGTACGGGGGGCGGAGGATTCACCCCTCCACTTT. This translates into CSVRGAEDSPLHF.

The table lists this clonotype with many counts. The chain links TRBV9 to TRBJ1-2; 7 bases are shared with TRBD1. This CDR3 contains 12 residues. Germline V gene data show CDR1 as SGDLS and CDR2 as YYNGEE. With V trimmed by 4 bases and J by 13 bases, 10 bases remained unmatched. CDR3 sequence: CASSNRDSLSTF. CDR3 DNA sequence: TGTGCCAGCAGCAACCGGGACAGCCTGTCCACCTTC.

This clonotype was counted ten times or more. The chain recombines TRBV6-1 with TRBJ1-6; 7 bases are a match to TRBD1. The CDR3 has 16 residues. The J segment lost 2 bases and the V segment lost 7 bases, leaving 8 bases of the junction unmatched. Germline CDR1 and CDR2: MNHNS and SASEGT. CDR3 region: CASKKGALTYNSPLHF. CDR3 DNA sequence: TGTGCCAGCAAAAAGGGGGCCTTAACCTATAATTCACCCCTCCACTTT.